These T cell receptor beta chains were read from a single sample in a study of cytomegalovirus exposure and HLA in healthy donors. Some clones are missing from TCRdb's copy, which holds only in-frame ones; the method was immunoSEQ multiplex PCR. The table shows 130,000 or so clones, with more than 65% occurring only once. The sample consisted of PBMCs. All receptors come from a woman under 30 in good health and CMV-seronegative. CDR3s include the opening cysteine and the closing phenylalanine or tryptophan. The order of the fields is V gene, clone size, CDR3 length, D gene, J gene, CDR3 DNA, CDR3 protein. A D gene is named only where the DNA matches it firmly. The size entry is marked missing in some rows and otherwise reads once, few, many or a size class.

V gene: TRBV7-8
clone size: .
CDR3 length: 15
D gene: .
J gene: TRBJ1-2
CDR3 DNA: TGTGCCAGCAGCTTAGGGAATGGGCTTGACTATGGCTACACCTTC
CDR3 protein: CASSLGNGLDYGYTF

V gene: TRBV4-1
clone size: .
CDR3 length: 15
D gene: TRBD2
J gene: TRBJ2-1
CDR3 DNA: TGCGCCAGCAGCCCTTGGGCGGGAGGGTACAATGAGCAGTTCTTC
CDR3 protein: CASSPWAGGYNEQFF

V gene: TRBV5-4
clone size: .
CDR3 length: 14
D gene: TRBD1
J gene: TRBJ1-1
CDR3 DNA: TGTGCCAGCAGTTCCGGACAGGGAAGGACTGAAGCTTTCTTT
CDR3 protein: CASSSGQGRTEAFF

V gene: TRBV5-1
clone size: .
CDR3 length: 15
D gene: TRBD1
J gene: TRBJ1-4
CDR3 DNA: TGCGCCAGCAGCTTGGGCGGGACAGCTAATGAAAAACTGTTTTTT
CDR3 protein: CASSLGGTANEKLFF

V gene: TRBV7-9
clone size: .
CDR3 length: 12
D gene: .
J gene: TRBJ2-5
CDR3 DNA: TGTGCCAGCAGCTTACAGGGAGAGACCCAGTACTTC
CDR3 protein: CASSLQGETQYF

V gene: TRBV2
clone size: .
CDR3 length: 11
D gene: .
J gene: TRBJ1-1
CDR3 DNA: TGTGCCAGCAGTCTTAACACTGAAGCTTTCTTT
CDR3 protein: CASSLNTEAFF

V gene: TRBV19
clone size: .
CDR3 length: 15
D gene: .
J gene: TRBJ2-1
CDR3 DNA: TGTGCCAGTAGCCCAATAGTAAACGCCTACAATGAGCAGTTCTTC
CDR3 protein: CASSPIVNAYNEQFF

V gene: TRBV4-3
clone size: .
CDR3 length: 18
D gene: TRBD1
J gene: TRBJ2-7
CDR3 DNA: TGCGCCAGCAGCCAAGAACTTGTTCCTGGACAGGGGGGACGGGAGCAGTACTTC
CDR3 protein: CASSQELVPGQGGREQYF

V gene: TRBV5-6
clone size: .
CDR3 length: 14
D gene: .
J gene: TRBJ1-3
CDR3 DNA: TGTGCCAGCAGCTCCGGACTCTCTGGAAACACCATATATTTT
CDR3 protein: CASSSGLSGNTIYF

V gene: TRBV7-5
clone size: .
CDR3 length: 19
D gene: .
J gene: TRBJ2-3
CDR3 DNA: TGTGTCAGAAGCTTTTTTTCTACCCAGGGGGACAGGGGCAAAGATACGCAGTATTTT
CDR3 protein: CVRSFFSTQGDRGKDTQYF

V gene: TRBV19
clone size: .
CDR3 length: 16
D gene: TRBD2
J gene: TRBJ2-7
CDR3 DNA: TGTGCCAGTAGTGCGTCTAGCGGGAGGCCTGTATACGAGCAGTACTTC
CDR3 protein: CASSASSGRPVYEQYF

V gene: TRBV6-5
clone size: .
CDR3 length: 14
D gene: .
J gene: TRBJ1-5
CDR3 DNA: TGTGCCAGCAGTCGGACAGCAAACAATCAGCCCCAGCATTTT
CDR3 protein: CASSRTANNQPQHF

V gene: TRBV5-1
clone size: .
CDR3 length: 16
D gene: .
J gene: TRBJ2-3
CDR3 DNA: TGCGCCAGCAGCTTGGGTTCGGGGGTGGTCACAGATACGCAGTATTTT
CDR3 protein: CASSLGSGVVTDTQYF

V gene: TRBV6-1
clone size: .
CDR3 length: 13
D gene: .
J gene: TRBJ1-1
CDR3 DNA: TGTGCCAGCAGCGTGTTAGGGAGGACTGAAGCTTTCTTT
CDR3 protein: CASSVLGRTEAFF

V gene: TRBV5-5
clone size: .
CDR3 length: 13
D gene: .
J gene: TRBJ1-4
CDR3 DNA: TGTGCCAGTGAGAGAGAATCTAATGAAAAACTGTTTTTT
CDR3 protein: CASERESNEKLFF

V gene: TRBV19
clone size: .
CDR3 length: 13
D gene: .
J gene: TRBJ1-3
CDR3 DNA: TGTGCCAGTAGTTGGACAGCTGGAAACACCATATATTTT
CDR3 protein: CASSWTAGNTIYF

V gene: TRBV30
clone size: .
CDR3 length: 14
D gene: TRBD1
J gene: TRBJ1-1
CDR3 DNA: TGTGCCTGGAGGGGGACAGGGTCCTACTGGGATGCTTTCTTT
CDR3 protein: CAWRGTGSYWDAFF

V gene: TRBV19
clone size: .
CDR3 length: 15
D gene: TRBD1
J gene: TRBJ1-4
CDR3 DNA: TGTGCCAGTAGGGACAGGGGTACAACTAATGAAAAACTGTTTTTT
CDR3 protein: CASRDRGTTNEKLFF

V gene: TRBV7-6
clone size: .
CDR3 length: 14
D gene: TRBD1
J gene: TRBJ2-7
CDR3 DNA: TGTGCCAGCAGCAGGGGACAGGGCGGCCACGAGCAGTACTTC
CDR3 protein: CASSRGQGGHEQYF

V gene: TRBV30
clone size: .
CDR3 length: 14
D gene: .
J gene: TRBJ2-2
CDR3 DNA: TGTGCCGGGAAAAGGCAGAACGGGAACGGGGAGCTGTTTTTT
CDR3 protein: CAGKRQNGNGELFF

V gene: TRBV29-1
clone size: .
CDR3 length: 12
D gene: .
J gene: TRBJ1-1
CDR3 DNA: TGCAGCCACCGGGGTCCGAGCACTGAAGCTTTCTTT
CDR3 protein: CSHRGPSTEAFF

V gene: TRBV19
clone size: .
CDR3 length: 15
D gene: TRBD1
J gene: TRBJ1-6
CDR3 DNA: TGTGCCAGTATGGGGACAGGGCTTTATAATTCACCCCTCCACTTT
CDR3 protein: CASMGTGLYNSPLHF

V gene: TRBV6-5
clone size: .
CDR3 length: 15
D gene: TRBD1
J gene: TRBJ2-2
CDR3 DNA: TGTGCCATCGGAACGGGACAGGGTGCTACCGGGGAGCTGTTTTTT
CDR3 protein: CAIGTGQGATGELFF

V gene: TRBV10-2
clone size: few
CDR3 length: 13
D gene: .
J gene: TRBJ1-2
CDR3 DNA: TGCGCCAGCATGCAGCTTTCCCTAGGTGGCTACACCTTC
CDR3 protein: CASMQLSLGGYTF

V gene: TRBV28
clone size: .
CDR3 length: 14
D gene: .
J gene: TRBJ1-1
CDR3 DNA: TGTGCCAGCAGTTTCCTCGGGATGAACACTGAAGCTTTCTTT
CDR3 protein: CASSFLGMNTEAFF

V gene: TRBV7-2
clone size: few
CDR3 length: 15
D gene: TRBD1
J gene: TRBJ2-7
CDR3 DNA: TGTGCCAGCAGCATTCGGACAGGGCCCTCCTACGAGCAGTACTTC
CDR3 protein: CASSIRTGPSYEQYF

V gene: TRBV7-9
clone size: .
CDR3 length: 14
D gene: TRBD1
J gene: TRBJ1-4
CDR3 DNA: TGTGCCAGCAGCCTGGGACAGCCTAATGAAAAACTGTTTTTT
CDR3 protein: CASSLGQPNEKLFF

V gene: TRBV11-2
clone size: few
CDR3 length: 13
D gene: .
J gene: TRBJ1-2
CDR3 DNA: TGTGCCAGCAGTCCCGGACAGTCCTATGGCTACACCTTC
CDR3 protein: CASSPGQSYGYTF

V gene: TRBV9
clone size: .
CDR3 length: 15
D gene: .
J gene: TRBJ1-1
CDR3 DNA: TGTGCCAGCAGCGCGGCGACCTTCAGGTACACTGAAGCTTTCTTT
CDR3 protein: CASSAATFRYTEAFF

V gene: TRBV27
clone size: .
CDR3 length: 17
D gene: .
J gene: TRBJ2-7
CDR3 DNA: TGTGCCAGCAGTCCGGGACCCCGCAGGGGCTTGAACTACGAGCAGTACTTC
CDR3 protein: CASSPGPRRGLNYEQYF

V gene: TRBV27
clone size: .
CDR3 length: 14
D gene: TRBD2
J gene: TRBJ2-3
CDR3 DNA: TGTGCCAGCAGGCATAGCGGGCAGGGAGATACGCAGTATTTT
CDR3 protein: CASRHSGQGDTQYF

V gene: TRBV6-5
clone size: .
CDR3 length: 14
D gene: .
J gene: TRBJ2-7
CDR3 DNA: TGTGCCAGCAGTCCGGGACATACATCCTACGAGCAGTACTTC
CDR3 protein: CASSPGHTSYEQYF

V gene: TRBV2
clone size: .
CDR3 length: 13
D gene: .
J gene: TRBJ2-1
CDR3 DNA: TGTGCCAGCAGCCTACAGGGGGGGGGAGAGCAGTTCTTC
CDR3 protein: CASSLQGGGEQFF

V gene: TRBV6-4
clone size: .
CDR3 length: 14
D gene: TRBD1
J gene: TRBJ1-4
CDR3 DNA: TGTGCCAGCAGTGAGGGACAGGGGGCTGAAAAACTGTTTTTT
CDR3 protein: CASSEGQGAEKLFF

V gene: TRBV4-2
clone size: .
CDR3 length: 14
D gene: .
J gene: TRBJ2-7
CDR3 DNA: TGTGCCAGCAGCCGAGGGACACCCTCCTACGAGCAGTACTTC
CDR3 protein: CASSRGTPSYEQYF

V gene: TRBV29-1
clone size: .
CDR3 length: 13
D gene: .
J gene: TRBJ2-3
CDR3 DNA: TGCAGCGTGGAGGACAGTTCCACAGATACGCAGTATTTT
CDR3 protein: CSVEDSSTDTQYF

V gene: TRBV30
clone size: .
CDR3 length: 14
D gene: .
J gene: TRBJ2-3
CDR3 DNA: TGTGCCTGGACATCAGGGAAAAGCACAGATACGCAGTATTTT
CDR3 protein: CAWTSGKSTDTQYF

V gene: TRBV2
clone size: .
CDR3 length: 15
D gene: TRBD2
J gene: TRBJ2-1
CDR3 DNA: TGTGCCAGCACAGGAGCGGGGGGATTCTACAATGAGCAGTTCTTC
CDR3 protein: CASTGAGGFYNEQFF

V gene: TRBV21-1
clone size: .
CDR3 length: 16
D gene: .
J gene: TRBJ1-5
CDR3 DNA: TGTGCCAGCAGCAAAGCGTACGGTTATAGCAATCAGCCCCAGCATTTT
CDR3 protein: CASSKAYGYSNQPQHF

V gene: TRBV18
clone size: .
CDR3 length: 14
D gene: .
J gene: TRBJ1-2
CDR3 DNA: TGTGCCAGCTCACCAGATAGCAGAAACTATGGCTACACCTTC
CDR3 protein: CASSPDSRNYGYTF

V gene: TRBV6-5
clone size: .
CDR3 length: 14
D gene: .
J gene: TRBJ1-1
CDR3 DNA: TGTGCCAGCCGACACCGACCGGTCGGCACTGAAGCTTTCTTT
CDR3 protein: CASRHRPVGTEAFF

V gene: TRBV2
clone size: .
CDR3 length: 18
D gene: .
J gene: TRBJ2-7
CDR3 DNA: TGTGCCAGCAGGCGATTTTCCCAACTTGTTTTCGGTAGCAAAGAGCAGTACTTC
CDR3 protein: CASRRFSQLVFGSKEQYF

V gene: TRBV6-6
clone size: .
CDR3 length: 15
D gene: TRBD1
J gene: TRBJ2-7
CDR3 DNA: TGTGCCAGCAGTTTCAGGGGGACGGCTTTAGACGAGCAGTACTTC
CDR3 protein: CASSFRGTALDEQYF

V gene: TRBV6-1
clone size: few
CDR3 length: 15
D gene: TRBD1
J gene: TRBJ1-3
CDR3 DNA: TGTGCCAGCAGCGCTACAGGGGGGGGTGGAAACACCATATATTTT
CDR3 protein: CASSATGGGGNTIYF

V gene: TRBV7-9
clone size: few
CDR3 length: 14
D gene: TRBD1
J gene: TRBJ1-1
CDR3 DNA: TGTGCCAGCAGATACCGGGACAGGGACACTGAAGCTTTCTTT
CDR3 protein: CASRYRDRDTEAFF

V gene: TRBV4-2
clone size: .
CDR3 length: 13
D gene: .
J gene: TRBJ1-4
CDR3 DNA: TGTGCCAGCAGCCGCGGACAGAATGAAAAACTGTTTTTT
CDR3 protein: CASSRGQNEKLFF

V gene: TRBV20-1
clone size: .
CDR3 length: 11
D gene: .
J gene: TRBJ2-3
CDR3 DNA: TGCAGTGCTCGCCACGGTTATACGCAGTATTTT
CDR3 protein: CSARHGYTQYF

V gene: TRBV30
clone size: .
CDR3 length: 12
D gene: .
J gene: TRBJ2-7
CDR3 DNA: TGTGCCTGGAGTGTAAGGGGGTACGAGCAGTACTTC
CDR3 protein: CAWSVRGYEQYF

V gene: TRBV2
clone size: .
CDR3 length: 24
D gene: TRBD2
J gene: TRBJ2-1
CDR3 DNA: TGTGCCAGCAGTGAACTTCCCGGGACAGCATACGGACTAGCGGGGTCGGCGACAAACAATGAGCAGTTCTTC
CDR3 protein: CASSELPGTAYGLAGSATNNEQFF

V gene: TRBV4-1
clone size: once
CDR3 length: 15
D gene: .
J gene: TRBJ1-2
CDR3 DNA: TGCGCCAGCAGCCCCGATAGACGACAGGAGTATGGCTACACCTTC
CDR3 protein: CASSPDRRQEYGYTF

V gene: TRBV7-7
clone size: .
CDR3 length: 15
D gene: .
J gene: TRBJ2-3
CDR3 DNA: TGTGCCAGCAGCTTAGGCACTAGTAACACAGATACGCAGTATTTT
CDR3 protein: CASSLGTSNTDTQYF

V gene: TRBV6-5
clone size: .
CDR3 length: 15
D gene: .
J gene: TRBJ1-2
CDR3 DNA: TGTGCCAGCAGTTATAGCGGCTCCTTTAACTATGGCTACACCTTC
CDR3 protein: CASSYSGSFNYGYTF